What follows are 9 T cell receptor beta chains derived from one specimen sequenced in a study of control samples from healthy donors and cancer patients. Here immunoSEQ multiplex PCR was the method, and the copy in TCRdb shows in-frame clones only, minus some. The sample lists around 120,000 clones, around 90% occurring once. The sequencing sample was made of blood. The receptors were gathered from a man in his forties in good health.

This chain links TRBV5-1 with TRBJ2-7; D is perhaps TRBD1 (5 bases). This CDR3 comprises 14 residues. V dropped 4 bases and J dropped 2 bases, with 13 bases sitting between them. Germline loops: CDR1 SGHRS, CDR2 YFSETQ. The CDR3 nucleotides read TGCGCCAGCAGCCTTAACAGGATTACCTACGAGCAGTACTTC. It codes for CASSLNRITYEQYF. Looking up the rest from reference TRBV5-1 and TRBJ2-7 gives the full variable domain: KAGVTQTPRYLIKTRGQQVTLSCSPISGHRSVSWYQQTPGQGLQFLFEYFSETQRNKGNFPGRFSGRQFSNSRSEMNVSTLELGDSALYLCASSLNRITYEQYFGPGTRLTVT.

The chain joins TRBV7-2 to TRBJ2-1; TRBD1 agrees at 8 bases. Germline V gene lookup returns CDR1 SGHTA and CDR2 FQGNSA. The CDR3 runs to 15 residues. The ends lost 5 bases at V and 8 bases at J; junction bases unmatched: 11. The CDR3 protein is CASSLRTGSGHEQFF. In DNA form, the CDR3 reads TGTGCCAGCAGCCTCAGGACAGGGTCGGGCCATGAGCAGTTCTTC.

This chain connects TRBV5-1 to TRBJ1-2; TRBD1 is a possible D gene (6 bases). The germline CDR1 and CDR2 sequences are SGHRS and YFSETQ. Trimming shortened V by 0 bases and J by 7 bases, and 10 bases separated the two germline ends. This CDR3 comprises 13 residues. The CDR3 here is CASSLEGRGGYTF. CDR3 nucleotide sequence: TGCGCCAGCAGCTTGGAAGGCAGGGGTGGCTACACCTTC.

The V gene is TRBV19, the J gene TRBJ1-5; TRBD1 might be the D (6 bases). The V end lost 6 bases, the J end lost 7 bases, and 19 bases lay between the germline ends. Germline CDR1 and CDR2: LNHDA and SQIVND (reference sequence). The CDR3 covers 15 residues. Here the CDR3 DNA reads TGTGCCAGTAGGAGGGAACAGGGAGTAGGGCAGCCCCAGCATTTT. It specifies CASRREQGVGQPQHF.

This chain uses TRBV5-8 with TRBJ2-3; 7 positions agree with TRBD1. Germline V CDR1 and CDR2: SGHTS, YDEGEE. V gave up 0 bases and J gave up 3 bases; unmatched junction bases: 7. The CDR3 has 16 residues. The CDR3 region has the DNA TGTGCCAGCAGCTTGGGGGGCAGGGGGTCGACAGATACGCAGTATTTT. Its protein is CASSLGGRGSTDTQYF. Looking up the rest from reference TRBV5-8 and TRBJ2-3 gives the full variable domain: EAGVTQSPTHLIKTRGQQATLRCSPISGHTSVYWYQQALGLGLQFLLWYDEGEERNRGNFPPRFSGRQFPNYSSELNVNALELEDSALYLCASSLGGRGSTDTQYFGPGTRLTVL.

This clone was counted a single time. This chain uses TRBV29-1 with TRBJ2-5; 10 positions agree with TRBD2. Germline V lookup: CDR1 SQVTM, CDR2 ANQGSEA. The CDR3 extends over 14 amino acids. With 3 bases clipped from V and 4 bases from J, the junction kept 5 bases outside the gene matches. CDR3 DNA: TGCAGCGTTGAGAGCGGGGGGGCCTTAGAGACCCAGTACTTC. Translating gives CSVESGGALETQYF.

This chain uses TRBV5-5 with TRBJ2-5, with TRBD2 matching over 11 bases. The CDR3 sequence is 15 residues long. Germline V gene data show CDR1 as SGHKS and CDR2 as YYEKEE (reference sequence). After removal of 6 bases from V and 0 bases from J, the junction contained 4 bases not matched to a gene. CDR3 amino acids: CASTLAGGHQETQYF. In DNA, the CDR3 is TGTGCCAGCACCCTAGCGGGGGGACACCAAGAGACCCAGTACTTC.

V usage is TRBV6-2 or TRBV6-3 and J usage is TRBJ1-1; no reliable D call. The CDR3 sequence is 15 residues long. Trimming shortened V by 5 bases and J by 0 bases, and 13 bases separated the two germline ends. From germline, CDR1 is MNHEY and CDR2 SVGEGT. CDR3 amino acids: CASSPSVELNTEAFF. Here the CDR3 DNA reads TGTGCCAGCAGTCCGAGCGTCGAGCTGAACACTGAAGCTTTCTTT.

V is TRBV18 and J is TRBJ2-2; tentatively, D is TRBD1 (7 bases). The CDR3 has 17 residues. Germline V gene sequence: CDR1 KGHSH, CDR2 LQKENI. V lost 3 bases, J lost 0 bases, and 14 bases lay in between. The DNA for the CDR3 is TGTGCCAGCTCACCCCTCGGAGGGGGCGCGAACACCGGGGAGCTGTTTTTT. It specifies CASSPLGGGANTGELFF.